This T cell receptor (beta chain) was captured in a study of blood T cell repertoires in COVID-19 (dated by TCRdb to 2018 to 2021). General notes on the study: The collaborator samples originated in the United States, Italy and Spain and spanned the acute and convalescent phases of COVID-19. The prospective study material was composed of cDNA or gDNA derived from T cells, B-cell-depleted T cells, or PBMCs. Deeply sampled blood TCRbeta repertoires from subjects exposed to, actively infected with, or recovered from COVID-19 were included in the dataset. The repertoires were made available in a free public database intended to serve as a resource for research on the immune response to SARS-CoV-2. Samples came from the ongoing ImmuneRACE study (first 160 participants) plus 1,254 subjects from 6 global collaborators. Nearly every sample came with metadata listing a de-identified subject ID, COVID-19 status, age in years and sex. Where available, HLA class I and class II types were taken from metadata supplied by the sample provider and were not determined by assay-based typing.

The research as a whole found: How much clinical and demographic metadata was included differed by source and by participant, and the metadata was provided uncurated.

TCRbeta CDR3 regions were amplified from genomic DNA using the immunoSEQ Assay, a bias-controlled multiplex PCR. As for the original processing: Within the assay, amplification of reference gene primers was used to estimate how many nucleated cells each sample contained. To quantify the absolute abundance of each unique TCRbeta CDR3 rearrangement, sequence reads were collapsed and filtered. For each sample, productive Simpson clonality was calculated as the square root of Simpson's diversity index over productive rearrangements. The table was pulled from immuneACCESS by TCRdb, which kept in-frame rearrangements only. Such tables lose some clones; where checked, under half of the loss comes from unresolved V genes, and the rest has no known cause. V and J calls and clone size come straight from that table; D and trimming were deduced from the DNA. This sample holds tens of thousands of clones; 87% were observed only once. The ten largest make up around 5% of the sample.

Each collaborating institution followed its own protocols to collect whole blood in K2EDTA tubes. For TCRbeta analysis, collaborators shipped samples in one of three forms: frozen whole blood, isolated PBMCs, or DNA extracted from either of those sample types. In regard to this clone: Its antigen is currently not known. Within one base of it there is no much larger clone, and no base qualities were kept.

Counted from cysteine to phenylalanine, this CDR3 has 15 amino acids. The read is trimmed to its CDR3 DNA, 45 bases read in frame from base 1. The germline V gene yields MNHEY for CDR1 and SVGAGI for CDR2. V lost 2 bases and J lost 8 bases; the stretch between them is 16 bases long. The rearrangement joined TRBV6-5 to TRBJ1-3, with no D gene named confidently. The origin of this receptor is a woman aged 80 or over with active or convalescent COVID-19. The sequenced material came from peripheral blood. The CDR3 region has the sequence CASSYRDDTAYTIYF. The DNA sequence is TGTGCCAGCAGTTACCGTGACGACACGGCATACACCATATATTTT.